This T cell receptor (beta chain) was captured in a study of shared clonotypes between healthy human individuals. Trimming took off 3 bases at V and 0 bases at J, with 9 bases between the two ends. This CDR3 comprises 14 residues. The V gene's germline CDR1 is MDHEN and CDR2 SYDVKM. Naive CD8 cells lacked CD45RO and underwent positive selection for CCR7, leaving out terminally differentiated effector memory CD45RA+ cells. The assay was carried out at the deep level. Data came from immunoSEQ multiplex PCR; TCRdb stores just in-frame clones and leaves some out. The profile covers about 1.9 million clones, with about 93% appearing a single time and approximately 1.6% taken by the ten largest.

Sequencing was carried out using naive CD8+ T cells from PBMCs. The chain carries TRBV28 and TRBJ2-7; D uncertain. The clonotype was recovered from a man between 18 and 35 years old in good health. Some clones in this sample may be carry-over from other donors' samples. The CDR3 is CASSFPRYSYEQYF. The CDR3 nucleotides read TGTGCCAGCAGTTTCCCCCGATACTCCTACGAGCAGTACTTC.